The clone carrying this TCR beta chain was observed many times. What it binds is not known. The sample originates from a study of T cells in Graves' hyperthyroidism and ophthalmopathy. RNA transcripts served as the template for amplifying TCR beta CDR3 regions. Researchers ran a first-round RT-PCR on the TCR CDR3 using the HTBI primer set. MiXCR, run by TCRdb on the multiplex PCR reads, gives a single entry per CDR3 protein. The table includes about 530,000 distinct CDR3 sequences, roughly 15% detected once. Study findings and constraints: From stable hyperthyroidism, ophthalmopathy was set apart by a 13 V-J model.

Germline lookup yields CDR1 LGHDT and CDR2 YNNKEL (reference sequence). This CDR3 comprises 14 residues. Trimming cost V 0 bases and J 8 bases, with 10 bases left between them. The sample consisted of blood. The chain combines TRBV3-1 with TRBJ2-2; D not resolved. This clonotype originated in a young woman with Graves' ophthalmopathy. The CDR3 sequence is CASSQDRISGELFF. CDR3 bases: TGTGCCAGCAGCCAAGATAGGATCTCGGGGGAGCTGTTTTTT.